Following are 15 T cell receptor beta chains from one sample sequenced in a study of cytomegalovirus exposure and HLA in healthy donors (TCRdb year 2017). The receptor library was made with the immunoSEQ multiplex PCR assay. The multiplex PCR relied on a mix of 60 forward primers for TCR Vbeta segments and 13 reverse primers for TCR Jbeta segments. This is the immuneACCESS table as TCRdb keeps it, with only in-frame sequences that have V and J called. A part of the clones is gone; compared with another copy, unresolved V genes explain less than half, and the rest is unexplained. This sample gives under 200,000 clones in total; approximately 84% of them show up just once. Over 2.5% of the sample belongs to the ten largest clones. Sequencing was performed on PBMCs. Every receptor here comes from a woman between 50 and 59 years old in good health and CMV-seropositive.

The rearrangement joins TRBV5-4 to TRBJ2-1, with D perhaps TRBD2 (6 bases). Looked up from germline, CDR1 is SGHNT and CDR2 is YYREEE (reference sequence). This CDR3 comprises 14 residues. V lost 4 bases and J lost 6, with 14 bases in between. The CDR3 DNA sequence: TGTGCCAGCAGCCACCGCGGGGCGGGCAATGAGCAGTTCTTC. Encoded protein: CASSHRGAGNEQFF.

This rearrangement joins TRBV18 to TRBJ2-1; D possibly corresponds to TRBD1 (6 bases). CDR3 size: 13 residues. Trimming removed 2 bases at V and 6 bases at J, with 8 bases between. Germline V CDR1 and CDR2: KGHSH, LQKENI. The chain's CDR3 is CASSPARGNEQFF. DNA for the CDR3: TGTGCCAGCTCACCAGCCAGGGGCAATGAGCAGTTCTTC.

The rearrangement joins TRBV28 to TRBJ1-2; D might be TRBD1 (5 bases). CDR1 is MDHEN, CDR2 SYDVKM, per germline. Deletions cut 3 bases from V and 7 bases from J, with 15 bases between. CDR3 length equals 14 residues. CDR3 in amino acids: CASSLVGLGPGYTF. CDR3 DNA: TGTGCCAGCAGTTTGGTCGGGTTGGGGCCTGGCTACACCTTC.

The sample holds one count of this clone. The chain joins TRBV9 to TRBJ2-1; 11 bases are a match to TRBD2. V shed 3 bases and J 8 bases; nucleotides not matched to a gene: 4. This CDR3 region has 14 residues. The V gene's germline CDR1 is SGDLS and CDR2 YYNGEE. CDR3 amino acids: CASSATSGTYEQFF. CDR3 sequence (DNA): TGTGCCAGCAGCGCGACTAGCGGGACCTATGAGCAGTTCTTC.

CDR3 in DNA: TGTGCCAGCAGTGCAGGGTTAACACAGCCCCAGCATTTT. Its protein is CASSAGLTQPQHF. The rearrangement joins TRBV2 to TRBJ1-5; D perhaps matches TRBD1 (5 bases). The CDR3 consists of 13 residues. The ends were cut back, 4 bases at V and 7 bases at J, with 11 bases in the middle. Germline values: CDR1 SNHLY, CDR2 FYNNEI.

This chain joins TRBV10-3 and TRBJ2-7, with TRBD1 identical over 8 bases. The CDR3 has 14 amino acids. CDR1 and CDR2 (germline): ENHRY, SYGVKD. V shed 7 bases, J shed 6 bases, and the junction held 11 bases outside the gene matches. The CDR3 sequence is CAIKDRTGMVEQYF. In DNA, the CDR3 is TGTGCCATCAAGGACAGGACAGGGATGGTCGAGCAGTACTTC.

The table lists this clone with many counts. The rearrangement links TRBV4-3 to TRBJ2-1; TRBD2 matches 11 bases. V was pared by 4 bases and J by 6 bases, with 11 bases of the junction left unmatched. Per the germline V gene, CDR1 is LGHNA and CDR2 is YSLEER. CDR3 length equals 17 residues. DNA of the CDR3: TGCGCCAGCAGCCGAGACGCCGGGACTAGCGGTCCCAATGAGCAGTTCTTC. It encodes CASSRDAGTSGPNEQFF.

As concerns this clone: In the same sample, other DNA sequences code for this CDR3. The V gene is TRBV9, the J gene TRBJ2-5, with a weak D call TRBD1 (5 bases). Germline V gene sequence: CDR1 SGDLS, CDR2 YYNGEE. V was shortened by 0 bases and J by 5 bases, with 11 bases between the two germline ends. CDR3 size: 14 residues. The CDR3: CASSVGRGRETQYF. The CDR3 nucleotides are TGTGCCAGCAGCGTAGGAAGGGGCCGGGAGACCCAGTACTTC.

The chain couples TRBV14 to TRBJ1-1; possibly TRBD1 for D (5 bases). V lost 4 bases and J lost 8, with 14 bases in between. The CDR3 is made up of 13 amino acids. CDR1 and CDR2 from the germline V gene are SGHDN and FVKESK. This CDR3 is CASSPISRGEAFF. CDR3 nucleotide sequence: TGTGCCAGCAGCCCCATTAGTAGGGGAGAAGCTTTCTTT.

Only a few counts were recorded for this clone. In DNA, the CDR3 is TGTGCCAGCAGCCAGGACAGTGCAACTAATGAAAAACTGTTTTTT. This translates into CASSQDSATNEKLFF. J is TRBJ1-4 and V is TRBV7-2; a weak D match, TRBD1 (6 bases). The length of the CDR3 is 15 residues. Germline V gene lookup returns CDR1 SGHTA and CDR2 FQGNSA. Trimming took 5 bases from V and 0 from J, leaving 10 bases between them.

The CDR3 spells CASSPQTPGTGQIEAFF. DNA for the CDR3: TGTGCCAGCTCACCTCAAACCCCCGGGACAGGCCAAATTGAAGCTTTCTTT. The J gene is TRBJ1-1, the V gene TRBV18; 8 nucleotides align to TRBD1. The germline V gene encodes CDR1 KGHSH and CDR2 LQKENI. The J segment lost 7 bases and the V segment lost 3 bases, leaving 16 bases of the junction unmatched. This CDR3 is 17 amino acids long.

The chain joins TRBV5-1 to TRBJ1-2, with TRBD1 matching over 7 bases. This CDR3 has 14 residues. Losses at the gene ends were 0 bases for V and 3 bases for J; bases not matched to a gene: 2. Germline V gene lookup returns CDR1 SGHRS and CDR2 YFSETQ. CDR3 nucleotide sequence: TGCGCCAGCAGCTTGGGACAGGGAGACTATGGCTACACCTTC. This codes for CASSLGQGDYGYTF.

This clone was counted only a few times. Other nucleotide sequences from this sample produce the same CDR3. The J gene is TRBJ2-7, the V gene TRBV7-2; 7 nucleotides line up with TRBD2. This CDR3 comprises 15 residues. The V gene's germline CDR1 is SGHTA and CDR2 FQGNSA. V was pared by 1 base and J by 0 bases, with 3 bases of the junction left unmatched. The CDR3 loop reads CASSLGGGGSYEQYF. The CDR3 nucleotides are TGTGCCAGCAGCTTAGGTGGCGGGGGCTCCTACGAGCAGTACTTC.

CDR3 residues: CASSLGAGQYTEAFF. CDR3 DNA: TGTGCCAGCAGCTTAGGGGCAGGGCAGTACACTGAAGCTTTCTTT. This chain links TRBV7-9 with TRBJ1-1; D may be TRBD1 (5 bases). The V end lost 1 base, the J end lost 3 bases, and 12 bases lay between the germline ends. The CDR3 length is 15 residues. Germline values: CDR1 SEHNR, CDR2 FQNEAQ (reference sequence). Combining the CDR3 with reference TRBV7-9 and TRBJ1-1 gives the whole variable domain DTGVSQNPRHKITKRGQNVTFRCDPISEHNRLYWYRQTLGQGPEFLTYFQNEAQLEKSRLLSDRFSAERPKGSFSTLEIQRTEQGDSAMYLCASSLGAGQYTEAFFGQGTRLTVV.

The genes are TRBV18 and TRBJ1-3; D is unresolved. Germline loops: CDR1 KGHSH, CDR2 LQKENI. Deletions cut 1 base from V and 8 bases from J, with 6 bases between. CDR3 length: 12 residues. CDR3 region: CASSPRGDTIYF. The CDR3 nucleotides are TGTGCCAGCTCACCACGCGGCGACACCATATATTTT.